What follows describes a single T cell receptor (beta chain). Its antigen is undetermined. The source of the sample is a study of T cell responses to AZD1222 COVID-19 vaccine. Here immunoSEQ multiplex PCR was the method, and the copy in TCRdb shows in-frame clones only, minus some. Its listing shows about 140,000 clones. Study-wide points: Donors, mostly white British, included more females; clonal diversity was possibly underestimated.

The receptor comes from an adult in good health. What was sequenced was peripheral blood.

For the CDR3, the DNA is TGTGCCGGCGGAGTCCGTGAAGCTTTCTTT. The encoded protein is CAGGVREAFF. The chain joins TRBV6-5 to TRBJ1-1; no reliable D call. The CDR3 runs 10 residues. Deletions cut 11 bases from V and 7 bases from J, with 11 bases between. Germline values: CDR1 MNHEY, CDR2 SVGAGI.